This is a list of T cell receptor beta chains from one sample in a study of cytomegalovirus exposure and HLA in healthy donors. Profiling relied on immunoSEQ multiplex PCR, and the TCRdb table lists in-frame clones only, not all of them. The repertoire consists of under 150,000 clones, with 70% to 80% occurring once and the leading ten covering 3% to 3.5%. Sequencing input: PBMCs. These receptors were collected from a female donor in good health and CMV-seronegative. Both conserved end residues are trimmed from each CDR3. A D gene is named only where the DNA matches it firmly.

TRBJ2-2 | TRBV5-4 | TRBD1 | ASSLWTGGPGELF
TRBJ2-7 | TRBV10-1 | . | ASSVSLEGEQY
TRBJ2-2 | TRBV5-4 | TRBD2 | ASSSGIAGGYTGELF
TRBJ1-2 | TRBV7-9 | . | ASSLQSRDGYT
TRBJ1-3 | TRBV27 | . | ASSLSRNSGNTIY
TRBJ2-6 | TRBV19 | . | ASSISPSSGANVLT
TRBJ2-7 | TRBV5-6 | TRBD1 | ASSLPRDSGSRSYEQY
TRBJ1-5 | TRBV4-3 | . | ASSESFNQPQH
TRBJ1-1 | TRBV6-1 | TRBD1 | ASLNGQVNTEAF
. | TRBV30 | . | ASNGGRPGYEQY
TRBJ1-1 | TRBV5-6 | . | ASNPTGGTEAF
TRBJ1-4 | TRBV28 | . | ASSLLQVGTNEKLF
TRBJ2-5 | TRBV2 | . | ASSEALRSETQY
TRBJ2-1 | TRBV7-2 | . | ASSYGLTNEQF
TRBJ1-5 | TRBV7-2 | . | ASSQGGGNQPQH
TRBJ2-7 | TRBV7-8 | TRBD2 | ASSLDTTSGGYEQY